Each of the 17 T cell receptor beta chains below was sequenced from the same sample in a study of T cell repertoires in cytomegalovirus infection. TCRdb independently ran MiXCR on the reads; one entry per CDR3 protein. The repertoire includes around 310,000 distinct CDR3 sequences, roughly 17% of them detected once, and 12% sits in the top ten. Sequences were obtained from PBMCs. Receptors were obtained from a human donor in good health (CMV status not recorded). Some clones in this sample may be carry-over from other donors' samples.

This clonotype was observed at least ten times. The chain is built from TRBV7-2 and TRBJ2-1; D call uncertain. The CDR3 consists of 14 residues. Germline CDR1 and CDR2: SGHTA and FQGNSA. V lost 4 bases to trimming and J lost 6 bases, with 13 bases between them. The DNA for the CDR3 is TGTGCCAGCAGCTATCCGGGTGGCGGCAATGAGCAGTTCTTC. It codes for CASSYPGGGNEQFF.

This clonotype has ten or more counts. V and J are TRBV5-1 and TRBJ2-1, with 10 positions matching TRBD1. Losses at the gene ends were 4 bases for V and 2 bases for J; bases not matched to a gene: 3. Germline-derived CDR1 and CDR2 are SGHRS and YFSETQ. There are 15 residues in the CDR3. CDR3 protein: CASSAGQGAYNEQFF. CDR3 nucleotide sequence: TGCGCCAGCAGCGCCGGACAGGGGGCCTACAATGAGCAGTTCTTC.

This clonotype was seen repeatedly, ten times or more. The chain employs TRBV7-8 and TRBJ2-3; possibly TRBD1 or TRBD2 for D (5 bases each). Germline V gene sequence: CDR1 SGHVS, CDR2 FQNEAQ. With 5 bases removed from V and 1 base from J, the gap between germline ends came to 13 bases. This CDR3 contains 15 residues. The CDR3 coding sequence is TGTGCCAGCAGCCCCACAGGTAGCGGCACAGATACGCAGTATTTT. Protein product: CASSPTGSGTDTQYF.

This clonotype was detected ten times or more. CDR3 coding DNA: TGTGCCAGCAGCTTGGGGATATATAGTCTACGAGAGCAGTACTTC. It codes for CASSLGIYSLREQYF. The chain combines TRBV7-8 with TRBJ2-7; unclear D gene. The CDR3 has 15 residues. V lost 3 bases and J 7 bases, leaving 19 bases between the germline ends. Germline assignment: CDR1 SGHVS and CDR2 FQNEAQ.

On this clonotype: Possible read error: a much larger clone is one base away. DNA of the CDR3: TGTGCCCGCAAAGGGGACTCCTACGAGCAGTACTTC. Its protein product is CARKGDSYEQYF. The V gene is TRBV2, the J gene TRBJ2-7; possible D gene TRBD1, 5 bases. Germline CDR1 is SNHLY and CDR2 is FYNNEI. V was shortened by 11 bases and J by 0 bases, with 11 bases between the two germline ends. The CDR3 runs to 12 residues.

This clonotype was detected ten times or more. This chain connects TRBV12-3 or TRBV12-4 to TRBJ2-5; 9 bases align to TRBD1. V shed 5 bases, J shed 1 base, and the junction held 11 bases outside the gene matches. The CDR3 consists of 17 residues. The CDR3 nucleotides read TGTGCCAGCAGTCGGTTAACAGGGGGCCCCATCCAAGAGACCCAGTACTTC. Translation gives CASSRLTGGPIQETQYF.

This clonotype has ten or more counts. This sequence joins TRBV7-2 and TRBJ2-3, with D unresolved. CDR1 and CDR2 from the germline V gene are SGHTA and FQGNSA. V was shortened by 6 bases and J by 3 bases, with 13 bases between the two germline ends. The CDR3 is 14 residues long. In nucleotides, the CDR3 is TGTGCCAGCAGTCTAGTTTTCAGGACAGATACGCAGTATTTT. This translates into CASSLVFRTDTQYF. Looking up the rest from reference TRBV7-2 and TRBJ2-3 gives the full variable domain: GAGVSQSPSNKVTEKGKDVELRCDPISGHTALYWYRQSLGQGLEFLIYFQGNSAPDKSGLPSDRFSAERTGGSVSTLTIQRTQQEDSAVYLCASSLVFRTDTQYFGPGTRLTVL.

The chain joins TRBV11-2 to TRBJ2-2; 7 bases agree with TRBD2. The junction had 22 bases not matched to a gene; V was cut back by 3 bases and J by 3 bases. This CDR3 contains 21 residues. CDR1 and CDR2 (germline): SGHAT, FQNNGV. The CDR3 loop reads CASSFWGGRGKTKLDTGELFF. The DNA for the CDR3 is TGTGCCAGCAGCTTCTGGGGGGGTAGGGGAAAGACAAAGCTCGACACCGGGGAGCTGTTTTTT.

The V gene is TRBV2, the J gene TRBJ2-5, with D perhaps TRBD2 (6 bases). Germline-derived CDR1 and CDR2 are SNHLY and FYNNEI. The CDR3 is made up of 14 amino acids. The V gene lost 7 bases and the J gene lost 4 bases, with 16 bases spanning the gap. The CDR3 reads CASNHGTVGETQYF. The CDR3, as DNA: TGTGCCAGCAACCATGGGACTGTCGGAGAGACCCAGTACTTC.

The CDR3 region is CASSVGAGDGYTF. The DNA for the CDR3 is TGTGCCAGCAGCGTAGGCGCAGGGGATGGCTACACCTTC. The V call is TRBV7-9, the J call TRBJ1-2; weak D call: TRBD1 (6 bases). V gave up 5 bases and J gave up 6 bases, with 13 bases separating them. Germline lookup yields CDR1 SEHNR and CDR2 FQNEAQ (reference sequence). CDR3 size: 13 residues.

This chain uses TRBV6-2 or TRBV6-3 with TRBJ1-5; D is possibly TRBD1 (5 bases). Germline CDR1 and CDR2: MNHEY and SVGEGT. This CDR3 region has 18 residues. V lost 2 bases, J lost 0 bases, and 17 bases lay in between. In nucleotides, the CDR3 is TGTGCCAGCAGTTACCGCCAGGGATCGGCCCATAGCAATCAGCCCCAGCATTTT. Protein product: CASSYRQGSAHSNQPQHF.

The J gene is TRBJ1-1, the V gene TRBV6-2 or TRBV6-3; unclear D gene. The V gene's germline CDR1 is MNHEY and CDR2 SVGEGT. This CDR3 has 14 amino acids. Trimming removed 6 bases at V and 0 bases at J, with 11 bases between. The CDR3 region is CASRRASMNTEAFF. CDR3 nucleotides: TGTGCCAGCAGACGCGCGTCCATGAACACTGAAGCTTTCTTT.

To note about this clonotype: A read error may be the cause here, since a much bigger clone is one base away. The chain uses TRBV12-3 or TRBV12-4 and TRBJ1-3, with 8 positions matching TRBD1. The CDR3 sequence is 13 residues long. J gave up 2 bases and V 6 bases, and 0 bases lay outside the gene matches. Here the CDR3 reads CASRTGAGNTIYF. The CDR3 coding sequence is TGTGCCAGCAGGACAGGGGCTGGAAACACCATATATTTT.

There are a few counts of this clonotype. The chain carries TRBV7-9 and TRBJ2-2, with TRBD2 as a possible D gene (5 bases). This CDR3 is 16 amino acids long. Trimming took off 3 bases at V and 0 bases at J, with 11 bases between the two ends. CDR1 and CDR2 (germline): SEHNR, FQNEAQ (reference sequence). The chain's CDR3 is CASSFRGSSNTGELFF. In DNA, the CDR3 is TGTGCCAGCAGCTTTCGGGGATCCTCGAACACCGGGGAGCTGTTTTTT.

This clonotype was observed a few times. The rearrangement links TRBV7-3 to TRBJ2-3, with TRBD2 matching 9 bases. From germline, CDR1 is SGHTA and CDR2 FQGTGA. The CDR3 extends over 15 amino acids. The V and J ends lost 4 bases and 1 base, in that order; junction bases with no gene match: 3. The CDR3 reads CASSSSGVGTDTQYF. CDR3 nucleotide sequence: TGTGCCAGCAGCTCTAGCGGGGTTGGCACAGATACGCAGTATTTT.

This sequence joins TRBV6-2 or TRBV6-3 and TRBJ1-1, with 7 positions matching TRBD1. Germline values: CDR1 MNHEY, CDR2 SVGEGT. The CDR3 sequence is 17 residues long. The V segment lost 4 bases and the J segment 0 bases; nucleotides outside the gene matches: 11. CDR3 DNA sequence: TGTGCCAGCAGTTTTACACTCACAGGGGACTTGAACACTGAAGCTTTCTTT. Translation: CASSFTLTGDLNTEAFF.

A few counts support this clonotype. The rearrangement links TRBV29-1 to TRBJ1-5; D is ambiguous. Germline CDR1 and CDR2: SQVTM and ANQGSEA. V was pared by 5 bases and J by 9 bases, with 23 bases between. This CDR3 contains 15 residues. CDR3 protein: CSVWRSPEGEGPQHF. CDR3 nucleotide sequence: TGCAGCGTTTGGAGGTCCCCGGAAGGCGAGGGGCCCCAGCATTTT.